These 31 T cell receptor beta chains were sequenced from one sample in a study of response to subunit inactivated influenza vaccine. TCRdb recomputed calls from the RT-PCR reads with MiXCR, one row per CDR3 protein. The sample lists about 520,000 distinct CDR3 sequences, approximately 6.9% seen once, with under 15% in the top ten. The sequencing here drew on PBMCs from blood, taken about 24 months after vaccination. These receptors were collected from a man in his fifties or sixties who received an inactivated influenza vaccine.

This clonotype was found a few times. This chain links TRBV12-3 or TRBV12-4 with TRBJ2-2; D not certain. Trimming removed 3 bases from V and 6 bases from J, with 8 bases in between. This CDR3 contains 13 residues. The CDR3 nucleotides read TGTGCCAGCAGTTTCCGGCAGGCCGGGGAGCTGTTTTTT. As protein: CASSFRQAGELFF.

J is TRBJ1-2 and V is TRBV27, with 7 bases matching TRBD1. The trim removed 2 bases at V and 4 bases at J, leaving 7 bases unmatched. Germline V CDR1 and CDR2: MNHEY, SMNVEV (reference sequence). The CDR3 is 15 residues long. Written as DNA, the CDR3 is TGTGCCAGCAGTTTAATAGCAGGGGGGGGCTATGGCTACACCTTC. Its translation is CASSLIAGGGYGYTF.

This clonotype was counted a few times. V and J are TRBV20-1 and TRBJ2-1; no reliable D call. CDR1 DFQATT and CDR2 SNEGSKA come from the germline V gene (reference sequence). Between the trimmed V and J ends, which lost 0 bases and 0 bases, there was a span of 9 bases. The CDR3 is 15 amino acids. In DNA, the CDR3 is TGCAGTGCTAGAGATATAACTGTCTCCTACAATGAGCAGTTCTTC. Residues: CSARDITVSYNEQFF.

The chain has TRBV20-1 and TRBJ2-7; the match to TRBD2 covers 9 bases. J gave up 0 bases and V 5 bases, and 8 bases lay outside the gene matches. The germline V gene has CDR1 DFQATT and CDR2 SNEGSKA (reference sequence). The CDR3 has 15 residues. The CDR3 DNA follows: TGCAGTGCTCAACCCCCGGGACTAGCCTCCTACGAGCAGTACTTC. Its protein is CSAQPPGLASYEQYF.

This clonotype was counted at least ten times. The chain couples TRBV28 to TRBJ1-2, with 8 bases that match TRBD1. V was pared by 5 bases and J by 1 base, with 6 bases of the junction left unmatched. This CDR3 contains 15 residues. Germline CDR1 MDHEN, CDR2 SYDVKM. The CDR3 DNA sequence: TGTGCCAGCAGTACATACAGGGGGGTTAACTATGGCTACACCTTC. Translated: CASSTYRGVNYGYTF.

This clonotype has a count of ten or more. The chain uses TRBV5-1 and TRBJ2-1; 9 nucleotides agree with TRBD1. V shed 1 base, J shed 4 bases, and the junction held 6 bases outside the gene matches. Germline values: CDR1 SGHRS, CDR2 YFSETQ. The CDR3 sequence is 16 residues long. The DNA for the CDR3 is TGCGCCAGCAGCTTGACGGGACAGGGAGGGTACAATGAGCAGTTCTTC. Protein sequence: CASSLTGQGGYNEQFF.

The sample holds many counts of this clonotype. V and J are TRBV15 and TRBJ2-6; D tentatively fits TRBD1 or TRBD2 (5 bases each). V lost 8 bases, J lost 0 bases, and 11 bases lay in between. The CDR3 has 15 residues. Germline V gives CDR1 LNHNV, CDR2 YYDKDF (reference sequence). The CDR3 region is CATGGHNSGANVLTF. CDR3 bases: TGTGCCACCGGGGGTCATAACTCTGGGGCCAACGTCCTGACTTTC.

This clonotype appeared a few times. The CDR3 bases are TGTGCCTGGAGTGTAGGCTGGCAGGGCGGTAACAATGAGCAGTTCTTC. Amino acid sequence: CAWSVGWQGGNNEQFF. V is TRBV30 and J is TRBJ2-1; a possible D gene is TRBD1 (5 bases). This CDR3 has 16 residues. V was pared by 0 bases and J by 5 bases, with 17 bases between. The germline gives CDR1 GTSNPN, CDR2 SVGIG (reference sequence).

The genes are TRBV5-6 and TRBJ1-2; unclear D gene. This CDR3 contains 14 residues. V was trimmed by 0 bases and J by 1 base, leaving 7 bases between them. CDR1 SGHDT and CDR2 YYEEEE come from the germline V gene. The CDR3 reads CASSLGEGNYGYTF. For the CDR3, the DNA is TGTGCCAGCAGCTTGGGGGAAGGTAACTATGGCTACACCTTC.

This clonotype occurred many times. The chain couples TRBV29-1 to TRBJ2-1, with 10 bases identical to TRBD2. J was trimmed by 5 bases and V by 2 bases; bases with no gene match: 6. Germline loops: CDR1 SQVTM, CDR2 ANQGSEA. CDR3 length equals 15 residues. The CDR3 reads CSVELAGDTNNEQFF. DNA of the CDR3: TGCAGCGTTGAACTAGCGGGAGATACTAACAATGAGCAGTTCTTC.

This chain's CDR3 is CSAIPRGGPALRTEAFF. The CDR3 region has the DNA TGCAGCGCTATCCCGAGGGGGGGCCCGGCCCTGCGCACTGAAGCTTTCTTT. The chain has TRBV29-1 and TRBJ1-1; D is perhaps TRBD1 (6 bases). Trimming stripped 7 bases from V and 4 bases from J, with 28 bases between. This CDR3 region has 17 residues. Germline loops: CDR1 SQVTM, CDR2 ANQGSEA.

V usage is TRBV9 and J usage is TRBJ1-2; D not certain. Deletions cut 4 bases from V and 8 bases from J, with 18 bases between. There are 14 residues in the CDR3. The germline V gene encodes CDR1 SGDLS and CDR2 YYNGEE. CDR3 nucleotides: TGTGCCAGCAGCCCCAACGTCGCCCTTCGGGGCTACACCTTC. Amino acid sequence: CASSPNVALRGYTF.

In DNA form, the CDR3 reads TGTGCCAGCAGGGAGACAGGGGGCTCTGGGGCCAACGTCCTGACTTTC. It is translated as CASRETGGSGANVLTF. This sequence joins TRBV12-3 or TRBV12-4 and TRBJ2-6; 9 bases line up with TRBD1. The ends lost 6 bases at V and 0 bases at J; junction bases unmatched: 3. There are 16 residues in the CDR3.

This sequence joins TRBV15 and TRBJ2-1; 8 bases align to TRBD2. CDR1 is LNHNV, CDR2 YYDKDF, per germline (reference sequence). V shed 5 bases and J 7 bases; nucleotides not matched to a gene: 22. The CDR3 runs 19 residues. This chain's CDR3 is CATSGRRTESAGGDNEQFF. Written as DNA, the CDR3 is TGTGCCACCAGCGGCCGAAGGACAGAGTCGGCGGGAGGCGATAATGAGCAGTTCTTC.

This clonotype showed up many times. V is TRBV29-1 and J is TRBJ2-1, with 7 bases identical to TRBD1. Germline trimming cut 2 bases from V and 0 bases from J; bases unmatched to any gene: 10. The V gene's germline CDR1 is SQVTM and CDR2 ANQGSEA. The CDR3 totals 17 residues. Written as DNA, the CDR3 is TGCAGCGTTGAAATAGGGGGCTTTTTGCACTCCTACAATGAGCAGTTCTTC. Its translation is CSVEIGGFLHSYNEQFF.

Only a few counts were recorded for this clonotype. CDR3 DNA sequence: TGCAGTGCTAGTCCGACTAGCGGGTACCGAGGGGAGACCCAGTACTTC. It codes for CSASPTSGYRGETQYF. This rearrangement joins TRBV20-1 to TRBJ2-5; 10 bases fit TRBD2. In germline, CDR1 is DFQATT, CDR2 SNEGSKA (reference sequence). The CDR3 sequence is 16 residues long. The V and J ends lost 3 bases and 5 bases, in that order; junction bases with no gene match: 12.

This clonotype appeared many times. The rearrangement uses TRBV20-1 and TRBJ2-5; D possibly uses TRBD1 or TRBD2 (5 bases each). This CDR3 comprises 12 residues. Trimming removed 3 bases at V and 2 bases at J, with 7 bases between. Germline loops: CDR1 DFQATT, CDR2 SNEGSKA (reference sequence). The CDR3 loop is CSARRGQETQYF. Here the CDR3 DNA reads TGCAGTGCTAGGAGGGGACAAGAGACCCAGTACTTC.

This clonotype has at least ten counts. V and J are TRBV29-1 and TRBJ2-7; 8 bases are shared with TRBD2. Germline V gene sequence: CDR1 SQVTM, CDR2 ANQGSEA. The CDR3 has 14 amino acids. V lost 3 bases and J lost 1; bases outside the gene matches: 5. Here the CDR3 DNA reads TGCAGCGTTGAGGGTCTAGCGGGTTCCTACGAGCAGTACTTC. Protein sequence: CSVEGLAGSYEQYF.

This chain links TRBV4-1 with TRBJ1-1; D is uncertain. Trimming pared 1 base from V and 6 bases from J, leaving 15 bases between. Germline assignment: CDR1 MGHRA and CDR2 YSYEKL. The CDR3 loop spans 15 amino acids. CDR3 sequence reads: CASSQGEADDAEAFF. Written as DNA, the CDR3 is TGCGCCAGCAGCCAAGGGGAAGCGGATGACGCTGAAGCTTTCTTT.

The rearrangement joins TRBV20-1 to TRBJ2-5; D may correspond to TRBD1 or TRBD2 (5 bases each). The V end was cut by 6 bases, the J end by 0 bases, with 11 bases between. CDR1 is DFQATT and CDR2 is SNEGSKA in the germline V gene (reference sequence). CDR3 size: 13 residues. The CDR3 coding sequence is TGCAGTGCAACAGGACTGTACCAAGAGACCCAGTACTTC. It specifies CSATGLYQETQYF.

This clonotype occurred a few times. V and J are TRBV19 and TRBJ1-1; 8 nucleotides align to TRBD1. The CDR3 length is 13 residues. Germline lookup yields CDR1 LNHDA and CDR2 SQIVND (reference sequence). The V gene end was trimmed by 3 bases and the J gene end by 5 bases; junction bases not matched to a gene: 2. The CDR3 DNA sequence: TGTGCCAGTAGTATCAGGGGGCATACTGAAGCTTTCTTT. It encodes CASSIRGHTEAFF.

This clonotype has a count of ten or more. The rearrangement uses TRBV12-3 or TRBV12-4 and TRBJ1-5; 7 nucleotides agree with TRBD1. The CDR3 is made up of 15 amino acids. With V trimmed by 6 bases and J by 0 bases, 5 bases remained unmatched. In DNA, the CDR3 is TGTGCCAGCAGCCAGACAGGGATTAGCAATCAGCCCCAGCATTTT. It encodes CASSQTGISNQPQHF.

The chain links TRBV4-3 to TRBJ1-2; 8 bases are shared with TRBD1. CDR1 is LGHNA and CDR2 is YSLEER in the germline V gene. The CDR3 contains 15 residues. With 3 bases clipped from V and 7 bases from J, the junction kept 10 bases outside the gene matches. The CDR3 is CASSHATGDVSGYTF. For the CDR3, the DNA is TGCGCCAGCAGCCATGCGACAGGGGACGTCTCTGGCTACACCTTC.

The chain uses TRBV7-9 and TRBJ2-7, with TRBD1 identical over 7 bases. V dropped 2 bases and J dropped 0; count of bases not matched to a gene: 4. The CDR3 contains 15 residues. Looked up from germline, CDR1 is SEHNR and CDR2 is FQNEAQ (reference sequence). CDR3: CASSLSGGDSYEQYF. The DNA for the CDR3 is TGTGCCAGCAGCTTATCAGGGGGTGACTCCTACGAGCAGTACTTC.

This clonotype was detected a few times. The chain links TRBV7-9 to TRBJ2-7, with D perhaps matching TRBD2 (5 bases). V was cut by 5 bases and J by 3 bases, with 8 bases left in between. Germline CDR1 reads SEHNR; CDR2 reads FQNEAQ (reference sequence). This CDR3 has 12 amino acids. CDR3 region: CASSRGLYEQYF. CDR3 nucleotide sequence: TGTGCCAGCAGCCGGGGTCTCTACGAGCAGTACTTC.

The CDR3 DNA reads as TGTGCCAGCAGCCAAGAAAGGACAGGGGGGAATCAGCCCCAGCATTTT. It translates to CASSQERTGGNQPQHF. The chain combines TRBV14 with TRBJ1-5; 10 bases are a match to TRBD1. J was trimmed by 4 bases and V by 0 bases; bases with no gene match: 3. Germline V lookup: CDR1 SGHDN, CDR2 FVKESK. CDR3 length: 16 amino acids.

This clonotype was recorded at least ten times. The chain is built from TRBV10-2 and TRBJ1-1, with D unresolved. V was pared by 7 bases and J by 4 bases, with 16 bases between. The CDR3 runs to 14 residues. CDR1 WSHSY and CDR2 SAAADI come from the germline V gene. In nucleotides, the CDR3 is TGCGCCAGCACCCTCGCCCGGTGGGGCACTGAAGCTTTCTTT. As protein: CASTLARWGTEAFF.

This clonotype was counted only a few times. The V gene is TRBV21-1, the J gene TRBJ1-1; TRBD1, the D gene given by the table, was not confirmed from the DNA. TRBV21-1 is a known pseudogene. The CDR3 extends over 16 amino acids. The CDR3, as DNA: TGTGCCAGCAGCAAACCCCCCAGGGGGTTGAACACTGAAGCTTTCTTT. This codes for CASSKPPRGLNTEAFF.

The chain joins TRBV4-3 to TRBJ1-6; TRBD1 is a possible D gene (5 bases). The CDR3 spans 15 residues. Germline CDR1 and CDR2: LGHNA and YSLEER. Deletions cut 1 base from V and 9 bases from J, with 13 bases between. The CDR3 sequence is CASSQGAMGTSPLHF. CDR3 DNA sequence: TGCGCCAGCAGCCAAGGGGCTATGGGGACTTCACCCCTCCACTTT.

This clonotype has a handful of counts. The chain has TRBV4-2 and TRBJ1-1; a weak D match, TRBD1 (6 bases). From germline, CDR1 is LGHNA and CDR2 YNFKEQ. Trimming cost V 1 base and J 8 bases, with 8 bases left between them. CDR3 length: 12 amino acids. CDR3 sequence reads: CASSQGTAEAFF. CDR3 DNA sequence: TGTGCCAGCAGCCAAGGGACAGCAGAAGCTTTCTTT.

This clonotype came up many times. The gene calls are TRBV12-3 or TRBV12-4 and TRBJ2-7; 10 bases align to TRBD2. The CDR3 spans 14 residues. V lost 3 bases to trimming and J lost 6 bases; unmatched junction nucleotides: 5. The DNA of the CDR3 is TGTGCCAGCAGTTTTTTCGAGCGGGAGGGCGAGCAGTACTTC. Its translation: CASSFFEREGEQYF.